This TCR beta chain was recovered during a study of blood T cell repertoires in COVID-19. Looking at the study overall: Collection of acute and convalescent COVID-19 samples took place in the United States, Italy and Spain.

In the original processing: Amplification of reference gene primers provided the estimated nucleated cell counts. Generated by immunoSEQ multiplex PCR, the TCRdb table keeps only in-frame clones and is missing some. V, J and clone size derive from that table, while D and trimming were established from the DNA sequence. The sample has 50,000 or so clones; 80% to 90% are singletons. Sequencing was done on a sample of peripheral blood. This TCR was recovered from a man aged 35 to 55 with acute or convalescent COVID-19.

The CDR3 bases are TGTGCCAGCAGCCACCCGGGACAGGGCCCCTACGAGCAGTACTTC. Amino acids: CASSHPGQGPYEQYF. The genes are TRBV4-2 and TRBJ2-7, with 9 bases fitting TRBD1. Germline V gene data show CDR1 as LGHNA and CDR2 as YNFKEQ. J was trimmed by 2 bases and V by 3 bases; bases with no gene match: 5. The CDR3 has 15 amino acids.